The 2 T cell receptor beta chains listed next were all sequenced from one sample in a study of T cell responses to AZD1222 COVID-19 vaccine. Sequenced by immunoSEQ multiplex PCR; TCRdb stores in-frame clones only, minus some. The sample includes 20,000 to 30,000 clones, about 88% of them seen just once. The starting material was peripheral blood, obtained 28 days after the second AZD1222 dose. All receptors derive from an adult who received the AZD1222 COVID-19 vaccine.

This clone appeared once. The chain joins TRBV29-1 to TRBJ2-1; the match to TRBD2 covers 11 bases. The CDR3 sequence is 16 residues long. The ends lost 3 bases at V and 6 bases at J; junction bases unmatched: 10. Germline V CDR1 and CDR2: SQVTM, ANQGSEA. The CDR3 coding sequence is TGCAGCGTTGACCGAACCGGGACTAGCGGAGGCAATGAGCAGTTCTTC. Protein: CSVDRTGTSGGNEQFF.

This clone was detected only once. The chain recombines TRBV5-4 with TRBJ2-1; D gene uncertain. Germline CDR1 and CDR2: SGHNT and YYREEE (reference sequence). The CDR3 has 19 residues. V shed 2 bases and J shed 2 bases, with 23 bases lying between them. In DNA form, the CDR3 reads TGTGCCAGCAGCTTTAAGCCCGACTCGGCCCGAAGGGCCTACAATGAGCAGTTCTTC. It codes for CASSFKPDSARRAYNEQFF.